This T cell receptor beta chain stems from a study of blood T cell repertoires in COVID-19. About the research overall: T cells, B-cell-depleted T cells, or PBMCs provided the cDNA or gDNA that served as material.

In the source study's methods: Reference gene primer amplification in the assay estimated nucleated cell counts. The table came from immunoSEQ multiplex PCR; TCRdb's copy has only in-frame clones and leaves some out. V and J calls and clone size are copied from that table; D and trimming were computed from the DNA. This repertoire shows approximately 190,000 clones, around four fifths found once; its top ten account for less than 20%. This clonotype was sampled from a human donor in a cohort sampled during active COVID-19. Material: peripheral blood.

The CDR3, as DNA: TGCGCCAGCAGCCAAGTAGCGGGGGCCCATACGCAGTATTTT. Its translation is CASSQVAGAHTQYF. The chain employs TRBV4-1 and TRBJ2-3, with TRBD2 identical over 9 bases. Germline-derived CDR1 and CDR2 are MGHRA and YSYEKL. The CDR3 contains 14 residues. V lost 1 base and J lost 7; bases outside the gene matches: 3.